This record looks at one T cell receptor (beta chain) sequence and its context. Trimming cost V 1 base and J 0 bases, with 11 bases left between them. CDR3 size: 16 residues. Germline values: CDR1 SGHAT, CDR2 FQDESV (reference sequence). The sample originates from a study of OX40 agonist ivuxolimab in advanced cancers. Study summary: Patients undergoing dose escalation presented with hepatocellular carcinoma, melanoma, renal cell or head and neck cancer.

Here immunoSEQ multiplex PCR was the method, and the copy in TCRdb shows in-frame clones only, minus some. The sample lists tens of thousands of clones; 70% to 90% were seen once. The receptor comes from an adult with an advanced solid tumor such as melanoma, head and neck, liver or kidney cancer. The rearrangement joins TRBV11-1 to TRBJ2-3; D is uncertain. The material sequenced was CD4+ or CD8+ T cells sorted from blood, taken in a trial of the OX40 agonist ivuxolimab. The DNA for the CDR3 is TGTGCCAGCAGCTTAGACCCGGACCCTAGCACAGATACGCAGTATTTT. This translates into CASSLDPDPSTDTQYF.